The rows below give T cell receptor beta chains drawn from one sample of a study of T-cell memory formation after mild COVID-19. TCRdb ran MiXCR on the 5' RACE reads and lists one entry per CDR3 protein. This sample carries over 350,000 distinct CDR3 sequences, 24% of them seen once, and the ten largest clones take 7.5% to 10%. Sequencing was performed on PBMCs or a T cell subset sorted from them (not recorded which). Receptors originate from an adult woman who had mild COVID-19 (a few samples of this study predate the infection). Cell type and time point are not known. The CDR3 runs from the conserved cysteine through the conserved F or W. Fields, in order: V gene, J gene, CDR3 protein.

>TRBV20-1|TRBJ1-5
CSARTTGGQPQHF
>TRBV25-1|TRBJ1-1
CASSELSAGSTEAFF
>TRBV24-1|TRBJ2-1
CATQGLAGKNEQFF
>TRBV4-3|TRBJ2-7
CASSLYKSPGDEQYF
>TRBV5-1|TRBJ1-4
CASSPRGLGPNEKLFF
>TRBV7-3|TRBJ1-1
CASSPQQGRTEAFF
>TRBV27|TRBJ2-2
CASSLSGTHTGELFF
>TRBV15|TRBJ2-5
CATSRGGAYQETQYF
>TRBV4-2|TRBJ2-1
CASSRTSGGAVNEQFF
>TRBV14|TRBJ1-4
CASSMTGGSEKLFF
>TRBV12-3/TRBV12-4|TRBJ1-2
CASSRSWLRENGYTF
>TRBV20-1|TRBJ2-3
CSARDGQGADTQYF
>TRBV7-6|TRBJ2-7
CASSLEKRAGVLNEQYF
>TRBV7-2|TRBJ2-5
CASSLGTGTVWETQYF
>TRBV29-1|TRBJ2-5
CSVEPLSIGRQETQYF
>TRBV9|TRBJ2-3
CASSVRDWGDTQYF
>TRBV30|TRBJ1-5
CANYGGFSNQPQHF
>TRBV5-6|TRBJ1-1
CASSLLGFGTEAFF
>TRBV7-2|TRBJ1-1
CASSSLGGGGITEAFF
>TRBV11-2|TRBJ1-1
CASSQGQAGVTEAFF
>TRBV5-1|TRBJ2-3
CASSPRTDTDTQYF
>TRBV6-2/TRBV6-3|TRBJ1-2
CASSYQPPYGYTF
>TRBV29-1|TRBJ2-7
CSGGPFTYEQYF
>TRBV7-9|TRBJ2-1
CATSGAGGRYNEQFF
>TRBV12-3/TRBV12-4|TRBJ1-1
CASIAGRENTEAFF
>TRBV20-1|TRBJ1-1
CSASGAGHANTEAFF
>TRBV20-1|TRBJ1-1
CSARGRRNTEAFF
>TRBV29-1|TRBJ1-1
CSVQLGQGTFEAFF
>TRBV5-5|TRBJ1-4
CASSLGGQQHEFSQRKLFF
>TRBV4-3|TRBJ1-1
CASSQDRGPNTEAFF
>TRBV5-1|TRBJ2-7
CASSLVPGGPLAYEQYF
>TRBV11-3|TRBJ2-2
CASSQQGEGSGELFF
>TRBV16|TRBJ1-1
CASSVQGRGEAFF
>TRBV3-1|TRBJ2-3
CASSNTDTQYF
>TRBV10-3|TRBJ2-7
CAISESAASGTEQYF
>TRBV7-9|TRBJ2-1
CASSPSDYGSYNEQFF
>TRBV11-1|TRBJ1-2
CASSLLYTGSDYGYTF
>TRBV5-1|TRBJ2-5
CASSFSYDETQYF
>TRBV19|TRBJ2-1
CASSTGTSGDNEQFF
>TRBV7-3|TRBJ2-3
CASSLMSGVADTQYF
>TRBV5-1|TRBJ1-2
CASSSTTYGYTF
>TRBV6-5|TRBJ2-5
CASSYDFGTGEETQYF
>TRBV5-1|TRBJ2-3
CASRDSTSGIGTDTQYF